The T cell receptor (beta chain) under discussion was sequenced for a study of blood T cells in healthy people across ages. For the second PCR, which ran for roughly 7 to 11 cycles, a sample-barcoded 5' primer and a J-beta primer mix were used. The study obtained at least 3 million CDR3-containing paired-end reads from every sample. TCRdb re-derived calls from the 5' RACE reads in MiXCR, one entry per CDR3 protein. This sample has about 1.7 million distinct CDR3 sequences, with 28% found just once. This clonotype was seen only a few times. A much larger clonotype is one base distant, so this may be a read error. The material sequenced was blood. This clonotype originated in a woman aged 25 to 45 in good health.

The DNA for the CDR3 is TGTGCCGGCAGCTCTCTAGCGGGGGTGACCTACGAGCAGTACTTC. It specifies CAGSSLAGVTYEQYF. The chain recombines TRBV7-8 with TRBJ2-7; 10 bases are shared with TRBD2. This CDR3 region has 15 residues. The V gene's germline CDR1 is SGHVS and CDR2 FQNEAQ.